This is a list of T cell receptor beta chains from one sample in a study of vaccination effects on CD4 cells after COVID-19. TCRdb's table, derived via immunoSEQ multiplex PCR, lists solely in-frame clones and lacks some. The sample gives about 24,000 clones, about 72% of which show up once; roughly an eighth is in the top ten. These TCRs' antigens remain unknown. Specimen: CD4+ T cells from PBMCs cultured with HCoV-OC43 spike peptides, collected before COVID-19 vaccination. Receptors were obtained from a human donor who received a COVID-19 vaccine. CDR3s include the opening cysteine and the closing phenylalanine or tryptophan. D genes are given only for firm matches. Size is omitted from some rows. Given values are once, few, many or a class for expanded clones.

size | J | V | length | D | DNA | CDR3
few | TRBJ1-5 | TRBV6-5 | 15 | TRBD1 | TGTGCCAGCTCCAAGGACAGGGGCCGGGGTCAGCCCCAGCATTTT | CASSKDRGRGQPQHF
few | TRBJ2-5 | TRBV7-7 | 13 | . | TGTGCCACCTCCCGCGGGGCCCAAGAGACCCAGTACTTC | CATSRGAQETQYF
. | TRBJ2-7 | TRBV5-6 | 11 | . | TGTGCCAGCAGCTCGGACTACGAGCAGTACTTC | CASSSDYEQYF
. | TRBJ2-1 | TRBV5-1 | 14 | . | TGCGCCAGCAACCGGGACCCAGAGAACAATGAGCAGTTCTTC | CASNRDPENNEQFF
few | TRBJ2-3 | TRBV29-1 | 14 | . | TGCAGCGTTGGTGCCGACCTTAGCACAGATACGCAGTATTTT | CSVGADLSTDTQYF
. | TRBJ2-5 | TRBV11-1 | 15 | TRBD1 | TGTGCCAGCAGCTCCATACAGGGGGCCGGGGAGACCCAGTACTTC | CASSSIQGAGETQYF
. | TRBJ2-7 | TRBV21-1 | 15 | . | TGTGCCAGCAGCAAAGCACGGAGACCAATCTACGAGCAGTACTTC | CASSKARRPIYEQYF
. | TRBJ1-2 | TRBV19 | 15 | TRBD1 | TGTGCCAGTAGTATAGCGGCAGGGGGCGACTATGGCTACACCTTC | CASSIAAGGDYGYTF
. | TRBJ2-3 | TRBV5-6 | 16 | . | TGTGCCAGCAGCGCATCTAGAGATCCTAGCACAGATACGCAGTATTTT | CASSASRDPSTDTQYF
. | TRBJ2-1 | TRBV6-4 | 15 | . | TGTGCCAGCAGTGACTCGAGTCGATCGGTGAATGAGCAGTTCTTC | CASSDSSRSVNEQFF